This T cell receptor (beta chain) stems from a study of T-cell memory formation after mild COVID-19. Constant-segment-primed 5'RACE gave TCR alpha and TCR beta cDNA libraries with sample barcodes and UMIs. TCRdb analysed the 5' RACE reads with MiXCR anew, one entry per CDR3 protein. This sample has about 250,000 distinct CDR3 sequences, with 18% found just once. Study results and caveats: Contracting CD4+ clones lay largely in CM and EM, with CD8+ ones residing in EMRA. Certain responding clones were present in pre-infection memory, suggesting participation of cross-reactive memory. Balance between CD4 and CD8 was seen in clones contracting day 15 to 85, and a CD4+ lean was seen in later expanders.

The V and J ends lost 1 base and 5 bases respectively, with 4 bases between them. This CDR3 spans 12 amino acids. The V gene's germline CDR1 is MGHRA and CDR2 YSYEKL. This clonotype was observed at least ten times. Its antigen is unidentified. This sequence was found in a young man who had mild COVID-19 (a few samples of this study predate the infection). Cell type and time point are not known. The sample taken for sequencing was PBMCs or a T cell subset sorted from them (not recorded which). J is TRBJ2-3 and V is TRBV4-1; D not certain. CDR3 nucleotides: TGCGCCAGCAGCCAAGCGGGAGATACGCAGTATTTT. Residues: CASSQAGDTQYF.